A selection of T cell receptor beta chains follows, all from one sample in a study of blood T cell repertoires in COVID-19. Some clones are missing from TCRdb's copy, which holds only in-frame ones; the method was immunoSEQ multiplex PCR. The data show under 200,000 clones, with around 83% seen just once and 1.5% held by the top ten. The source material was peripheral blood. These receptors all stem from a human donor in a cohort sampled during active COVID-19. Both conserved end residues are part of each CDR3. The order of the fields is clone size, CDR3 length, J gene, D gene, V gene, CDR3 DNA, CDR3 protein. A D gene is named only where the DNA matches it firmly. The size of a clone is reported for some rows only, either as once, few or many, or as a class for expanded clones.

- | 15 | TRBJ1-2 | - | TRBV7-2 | TGTGCCAGCAGCCCAGTACGGGGGGCGCAAAGTGGCTACACCTTC | CASSPVRGAQSGYTF
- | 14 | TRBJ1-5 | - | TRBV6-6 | TGTGCCAGCAGCCACACTACAGGGAATCAGCCCCAGCATTTT | CASSHTTGNQPQHF
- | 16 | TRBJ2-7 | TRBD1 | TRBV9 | TGTGCCAGCAGCGCACAGGCCGGGACAGGGGGTTACGAGCAGTACTTC | CASSAQAGTGGYEQYF
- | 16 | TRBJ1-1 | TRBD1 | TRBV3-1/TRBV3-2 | TGTGCCAGCAGCCAAGACTTGACAGGGGCCGCCATTGAAGCTTTCTTT | CASSQDLTGAAIEAFF
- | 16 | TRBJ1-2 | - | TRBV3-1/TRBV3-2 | TGTGCCAGCAGCCCCCCCCGAGCGGGTCTATTCTATGGCTACACCTTC | CASSPPRAGLFYGYTF
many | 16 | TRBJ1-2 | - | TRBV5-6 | TGTGCCAGCAGCTTGGCTGGGGGCTATCTTAACTATGGCTACACCTTC | CASSLAGGYLNYGYTF
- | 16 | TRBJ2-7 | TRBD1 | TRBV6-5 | TGTGCCAGCAGTTCCCTCCCGGGACAGGGGACGGGAGAGCAGTACTTC | CASSSLPGQGTGEQYF
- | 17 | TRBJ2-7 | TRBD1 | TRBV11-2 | TGTGCCAGCAGCTTAGGGACAGGGGTGGGGGTGCCCTACGAGCAGTACTTC | CASSLGTGVGVPYEQYF
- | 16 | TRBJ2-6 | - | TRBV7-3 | TGTGCCAGCAGCCGCAGGGGGGCCTCTGGGGCCAACGTCCTGACTTTC | CASSRRGASGANVLTF
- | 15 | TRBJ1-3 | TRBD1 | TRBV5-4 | TGTGCCAGCAGCCCGACAGGGGGCTCTGGAAACACCATATATTTT | CASSPTGGSGNTIYF
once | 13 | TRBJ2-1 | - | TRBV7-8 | TGTGCCAGCAGCTTAAAACTATTGGGTGAGCAGTTCTTC | CASSLKLLGEQFF
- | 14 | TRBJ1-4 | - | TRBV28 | TGTGCCAGCAGCGGGGTCCCAACTAATGAAAAACTGTTTTTT | CASSGVPTNEKLFF
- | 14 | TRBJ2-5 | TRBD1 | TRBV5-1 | TGCGCCAGCAGCTCATCGACAGGGAAAGAGACCCAGTACTTC | CASSSSTGKETQYF
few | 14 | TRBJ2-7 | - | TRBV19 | TGTGCCAGTAGGTCCGGGACTGCGGCCTACGAGCAGTACTTC | CASRSGTAAYEQYF
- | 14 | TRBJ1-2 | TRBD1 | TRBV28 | TGTGCCAGCAGCTTAGGACAGGGCGGCTATGGCTACACCTTC | CASSLGQGGYGYTF
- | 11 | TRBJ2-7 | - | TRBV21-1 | TGTGCCAGCACGAAAGGGGCCGAGCAGTACTTC | CASTKGAEQYF
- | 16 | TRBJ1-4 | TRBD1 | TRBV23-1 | TGCGCCAGCAGTCAATCCCCGGGACAGGATAATGAAAAACTGTTTTTT | CASSQSPGQDNEKLFF
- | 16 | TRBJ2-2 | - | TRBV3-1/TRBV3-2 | TGTGCCAGCAGCCAGGCCTCGGGTCTTTACACCGGGGAGCTGTTTTTT | CASSQASGLYTGELFF
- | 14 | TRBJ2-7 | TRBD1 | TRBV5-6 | TGTGCCAGCAGCTCTCCGGGACAGGGAGTCGAGCAGTACTTC | CASSSPGQGVEQYF
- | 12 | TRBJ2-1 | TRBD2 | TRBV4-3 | TGCGCCAGCAGCCGGGAGGGGAATGAGCAGTTCTTC | CASSREGNEQFF
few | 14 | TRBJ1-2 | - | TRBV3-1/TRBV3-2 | TGTGCCAGCAGCCAATTGGACACGAACTATGGCTACACCTTC | CASSQLDTNYGYTF
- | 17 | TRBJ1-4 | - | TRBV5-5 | TGTGCCAGCAGCTTGGGCCCGCAGGGTAAAGGCGGTGAAAAACTGTTTTTT | CASSLGPQGKGGEKLFF
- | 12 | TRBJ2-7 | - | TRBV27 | TGTGCCAGCAGTCCTCCCAGGGGCGAGCAGTACTTC | CASSPPRGEQYF
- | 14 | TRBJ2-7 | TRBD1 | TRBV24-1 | TGTGCCACCAGTGGGGACAGGGGCTTTGACGAGCAGTACTTC | CATSGDRGFDEQYF
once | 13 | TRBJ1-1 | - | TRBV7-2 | TGTGCCAGCAGCTTAGGTCGGAACACTGAAGCTTTCTTT | CASSLGRNTEAFF
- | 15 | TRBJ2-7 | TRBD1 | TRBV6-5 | TGTGCCAGCAGTACTGTGACAGGGCTATACTACGAGCAGTACTTC | CASSTVTGLYYEQYF
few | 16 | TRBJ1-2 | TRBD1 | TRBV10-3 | TGTGCCATCACGCCCTCGACAGGGGCTTCGAACTATGGCTACACCTTC | CAITPSTGASNYGYTF
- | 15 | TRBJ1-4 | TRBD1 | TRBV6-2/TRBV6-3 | TGTGCCAGCAGTACCCGGACAGGGAGGATTGAAAAACTGTTTTTT | CASSTRTGRIEKLFF
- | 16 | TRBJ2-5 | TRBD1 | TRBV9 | TGTGCCAGCAGCCGGGGTGGACAGGGGTCTCAAGAGACCCAGTACTTC | CASSRGGQGSQETQYF
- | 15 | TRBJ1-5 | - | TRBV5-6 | TGTGCCAGCAGCGTGGGACACCTGAGCAATCAGCCCCAGCATTTT | CASSVGHLSNQPQHF
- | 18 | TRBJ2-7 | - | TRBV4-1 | TGCGCCAGCAGCCGACCGGAGAAAACAAGCGGGACATCCTACGAGCAGTACTTC | CASSRPEKTSGTSYEQYF